A selection of T cell receptor beta chains follows, all from one sample in a study of blood T cells in healthy people across ages. In TCRdb, the 5' RACE reads were re-called with MiXCR into one record per CDR3 protein. This sample has roughly 2 million distinct CDR3 sequences, with about 50% found just once. Source material: blood. All receptors come from a woman aged 40 to 55 in good health. Both conserved end residues are part of each CDR3. The D gene is left open where the match is weak. Size values are once, few and many counts, or a class for expanded clones, and some rows have none.

V gene	clone size	D gene	J gene	CDR3 protein	CDR3 DNA
TRBV13	NA	TRBD1	TRBJ2-3	CASSSPGGPEGDTQYF	TGTGCCAGCAGCTCACCAGGGGGCCCCGAAGGAGATACGCAGTATTTT
TRBV3-1	NA	NA	TRBJ2-1	CASSQGSLAYNEQFF	TGTGCCAGCAGCCAAGGTAGTCTAGCCTACAATGAGCAGTTCTTC
TRBV21-1	NA	NA	TRBJ1-5	CASSIPGQPQHF	TGTGCCAGCAGCATCCCGGGTCAGCCCCAGCATTTT
TRBV29-1	many	TRBD1	TRBJ2-7	CSVEDRGRYEQYF	TGCAGCGTAGAGGACAGGGGCCGCTACGAGCAGTACTTC
TRBV10-3	NA	NA	TRBJ1-1	CAISDRGLNTEAFF	TGTGCCATCAGTGATCGGGGACTGAACACTGAAGCTTTCTTT
TRBV20-1	NA	TRBD1	TRBJ2-3	CSACRDRGTDTQYF	TGCAGTGCTTGCCGGGACAGGGGAACAGATACGCAGTATTTT
TRBV7-6	NA	TRBD2	TRBJ2-3	CASSFPGLEGGTQYF	TGTGCCAGCAGCTTCCCGGGACTAGAGGGGGGAACGCAGTATTTT
TRBV9	once	TRBD1	TRBJ1-4	CASSVEGTAANEKLFF	TGTGCCAGCAGCGTAGAAGGGACAGCCGCAAATGAAAAACTGTTTTTT
TRBV6-5	NA	NA	TRBJ2-5	CASSTGTPQETRYF	TGTGCCAGCAGTACCGGGACACCACAAGAGACCCGGTACTTC
TRBV14	few	NA	TRBJ2-7	CASSPRTSSGSYNEQYF	TGTGCCAGCAGCCCCCGGACCTCCTCGGGATCCTACAATGAGCAGTACTTC
TRBV6-5	NA	NA	TRBJ2-3	CASSYSGTPTDTQYF	TGTGCCAGCAGTTACTCCGGGACGCCCACAGATACGCAGTATTTT
TRBV20-1	few	TRBD2	TRBJ2-5	CSASLQGLEETQYF	TGCAGTGCTAGCCTCCAGGGACTAGAAGAGACCCAGTACTTC
TRBV6-2/TRBV6-3	NA	TRBD2	TRBJ2-5	CASSGSGGTLETQYF	TGTGCCAGCAGTGGTAGCGGGGGGACTTTGGAGACCCAGTACTTC
TRBV27	NA	TRBD2	TRBJ2-3	CASSSWDYRGRAADTQYF	TGTGCCAGCAGTTCATGGGACTACAGAGGAAGGGCGGCAGATACGCAGTATTTT
TRBV20-1	NA	TRBD2	TRBJ2-1	CSARDGATSGGNEQFF	TGCAGTGCTAGAGATGGTGCGACTAGCGGGGGTAATGAGCAGTTCTTC
TRBV11-1	NA	TRBD1	TRBJ2-6	CASSLVPRGTGTGDPGANVLTF	TGTGCCAGCAGCTTAGTTCCACGGGGGACCGGGACAGGTGATCCTGGGGCCAACGTCCTGACTTTC
TRBV6-5	NA	TRBD1	TRBJ2-5	CASSYFATGTGGYEQYF	TGTGCCAGCAGTTACTTTGCAACCGGGACAGGGGGCTATGAGCAGTACTTC
TRBV6-5	NA	NA	TRBJ1-2	CASSRQARRGYTF	TGTGCCAGCAGCCGTCAAGCCCGTAGGGGCTACACCTTC
TRBV7-2	NA	NA	TRBJ2-6	CASSSPEANVLTF	TGTGCCAGCAGCTCCCCTGAGGCCAACGTCCTGACTTTC
TRBV2	NA	NA	TRBJ2-5	CASSRGGGRETQYF	TGTGCCAGCAGTCGCGGAGGGGGCCGGGAGACCCAGTACTTC
TRBV12-5	NA	NA	TRBJ2-1	CASGTGFYNEQFF	TGTGCTAGTGGGACAGGATTTTACAATGAGCAGTTCTTC
TRBV6-5	NA	NA	TRBJ2-2	CASSYSRQRNTGELFF	TGTGCCAGCAGTTACAGTAGGCAGAGGAACACCGGGGAGCTGTTTTTT
TRBV9	NA	TRBD1	TRBJ2-7	CASSVSTGDYEQYF	TGTGCCAGCAGCGTTTCTACAGGGGACTACGAGCAGTACTTC
TRBV20-1	NA	NA	TRBJ1-2	CSANPLRDLYGYTF	TGCAGTGCCAATCCCCTCCGGGACCTTTATGGCTACACCTTC
TRBV6-1	NA	NA	TRBJ2-4	CASSEVWGTKNIQYF	TGTGCCAGCAGTGAAGTATGGGGAACCAAAAACATTCAGTACTTC
TRBV20-1	few	NA	TRBJ2-6	CSAKLTLGQTWSDGANVLTF	TGCAGTGCAAAGCTAACCCTTGGACAGACGTGGTCGGATGGGGCCAACGTCCTGACTTTC
TRBV7-9	NA	NA	TRBJ2-1	CASSLGGMSYNEQFF	TGTGCCAGCAGCTTGGGGGGCATGTCCTACAATGAGCAGTTCTTC
TRBV7-2	NA	TRBD1	TRBJ2-6	CASSPQGAAAGANVLTF	TGTGCCAGCAGCCCCCAGGGGGCGGCGGCTGGGGCCAACGTCCTGACTTTC
TRBV7-9	NA	NA	TRBJ2-1	CASSPRDGPLGEQFF	TGTGCCAGCAGCCCCAGGGACGGTCCCCTGGGTGAGCAGTTCTTC
TRBV7-9	few	NA	TRBJ1-6	CASSSPTGDIGSPLHF	TGTGCCAGCAGCTCCCCGACGGGGGATATAGGTTCACCCCTCCACTTT
TRBV28	NA	NA	TRBJ1-4	CASSLKQRDGNEKLFF	TGTGCCAGCAGTTTAAAACAGAGGGACGGAAATGAAAAACTGTTTTTT
TRBV7-8	NA	TRBD1	TRBJ2-7	CASSLYQGAGEQYF	TGTGCCAGCAGCTTATATCAGGGGGCGGGCGAGCAGTACTTC
TRBV29-1	NA	NA	TRBJ1-2	CSVDLIPSGDSSGYTF	TGCAGCGTTGACCTCATACCCTCAGGAGACAGTTCCGGCTACACCTTC
TRBV15	NA	NA	TRBJ1-6	CATSQALFGSPLHF	TGTGCCACCAGCCAAGCCCTTTTCGGTTCACCCCTCCACTTT
TRBV5-6	NA	TRBD2	TRBJ2-7	CASTTSGGAEQYF	TGTGCCAGCACAACTAGCGGGGGGGCCGAGCAGTACTTC
TRBV28	NA	NA	TRBJ2-4	CASSFSNPKNIQYF	TGTGCCAGCAGTTTTTCCAATCCCAAAAACATTCAGTACTTC
TRBV2	NA	TRBD1	TRBJ2-5	CASSRWVGQETQYF	TGTGCCAGCAGTCGCTGGGTGGGACAGGAGACCCAGTACTTC
TRBV6-6	NA	TRBD2	TRBJ2-1	CASRPGLGSYNEQFF	TGTGCCAGCAGACCTGGACTAGGCTCCTACAATGAGCAGTTCTTC
TRBV27	NA	NA	TRBJ1-1	CASSLQQRTEAFF	TGTGCCAGCAGTTTACAGCAGCGAACTGAAGCTTTCTTT
TRBV6-5	NA	NA	TRBJ1-5	CASSYGPSNQPQHF	TGTGCCAGCAGTTACGGCCCGTCAAATCAGCCCCAGCATTTT
TRBV28	NA	NA	TRBJ1-2	CASQPRGRANYGYTF	TGTGCCAGCCAACCCCGCGGGAGGGCTAACTATGGCTACACCTTC
TRBV6-2/TRBV6-3	NA	NA	TRBJ1-1	CASSLKGGNTEAFF	TGTGCCAGCAGTTTAAAGGGCGGGAACACTGAAGCTTTCTTT
TRBV12-3/TRBV12-4	NA	TRBD1	TRBJ1-2	CASRLQGWGGYTF	TGTGCCAGCAGGCTACAGGGGTGGGGTGGCTACACCTTC
TRBV21-1	NA	NA	TRBJ2-5	CAGTGGWETQYF	TGTGCCGGGACAGGGGGCTGGGAGACCCAGTACTTC
TRBV5-1	NA	TRBD1	TRBJ2-7	CASSFQGDVYEQYF	TGCGCCAGCAGCTTCCAGGGGGATGTCTACGAGCAGTACTTC
TRBV20-1	NA	NA	TRBJ2-6	CSAGYFLRSGANVLTF	TGCAGTGCTGGCTACTTTTTACGCTCTGGGGCCAACGTCCTGACTTTC
TRBV7-2	NA	NA	TRBJ1-1	CASSLQEYTEAFF	TGTGCCAGCAGCTTACAGGAATACACTGAAGCTTTCTTT
TRBV18	NA	TRBD1	TRBJ2-3	CASSPTGGLRDTQYF	TGTGCCAGCTCACCCACAGGGGGCTTACGAGATACGCAGTATTTT
TRBV20-1	NA	NA	TRBJ2-3	CSANGEFAHDTQYF	TGCAGTGCAAACGGGGAGTTTGCCCACGATACGCAGTATTTT
TRBV20-1	NA	TRBD2	TRBJ2-3	CSALTSVEDTQYF	TGCAGTGCTTTGACTAGCGTGGAAGATACGCAGTATTTT
TRBV7-8	NA	NA	TRBJ2-2	CASSLDWATGELFF	TGTGCCAGCAGCTTAGACTGGGCCACCGGGGAGCTGTTTTTT
TRBV6-6	NA	NA	TRBJ1-4	CASSLSYGDNEKLFF	TGTGCCAGCAGCCTATCTTATGGGGACAATGAAAAACTGTTTTTT
TRBV4-3	NA	NA	TRBJ2-7	CASSQEVSGVVYMIQYF	TGCGCCAGCAGCCAAGAGGTTTCGGGAGTCGTATATATGATTCAGTACTTC
TRBV2	NA	NA	TRBJ2-3	CASSDLGLQTDTQYF	TGTGCCAGCAGTGACCTGGGGCTCCAGACAGATACGCAGTATTTT